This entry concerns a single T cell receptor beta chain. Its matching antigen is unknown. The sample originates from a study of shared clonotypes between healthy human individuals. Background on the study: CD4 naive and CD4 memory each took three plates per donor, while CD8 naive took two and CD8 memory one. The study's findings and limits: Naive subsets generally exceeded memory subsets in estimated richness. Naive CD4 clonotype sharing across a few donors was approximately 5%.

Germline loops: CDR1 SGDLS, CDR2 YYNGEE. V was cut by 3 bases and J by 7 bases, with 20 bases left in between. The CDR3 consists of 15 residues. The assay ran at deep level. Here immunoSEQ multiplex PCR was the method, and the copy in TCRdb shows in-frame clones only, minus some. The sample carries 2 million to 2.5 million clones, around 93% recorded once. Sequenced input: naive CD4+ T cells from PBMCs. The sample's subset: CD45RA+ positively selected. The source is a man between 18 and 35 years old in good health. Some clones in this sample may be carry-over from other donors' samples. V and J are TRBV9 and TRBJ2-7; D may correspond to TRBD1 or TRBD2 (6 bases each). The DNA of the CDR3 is TGTGCCAGCAGCGAAGGGGGTAAACCCGGGAGAGAGCAGTACTTC. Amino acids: CASSEGGKPGREQYF. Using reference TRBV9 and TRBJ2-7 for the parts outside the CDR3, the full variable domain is DSGVTQTPKHLITATGQRVTLRCSPRSGDLSVYWYQQSLDQGLQFLIQYYNGEERAKGNILERFSAQQFPDLHSELNLSSLELGDSALYFCASSEGGKPGREQYFGPGTRLTVT.